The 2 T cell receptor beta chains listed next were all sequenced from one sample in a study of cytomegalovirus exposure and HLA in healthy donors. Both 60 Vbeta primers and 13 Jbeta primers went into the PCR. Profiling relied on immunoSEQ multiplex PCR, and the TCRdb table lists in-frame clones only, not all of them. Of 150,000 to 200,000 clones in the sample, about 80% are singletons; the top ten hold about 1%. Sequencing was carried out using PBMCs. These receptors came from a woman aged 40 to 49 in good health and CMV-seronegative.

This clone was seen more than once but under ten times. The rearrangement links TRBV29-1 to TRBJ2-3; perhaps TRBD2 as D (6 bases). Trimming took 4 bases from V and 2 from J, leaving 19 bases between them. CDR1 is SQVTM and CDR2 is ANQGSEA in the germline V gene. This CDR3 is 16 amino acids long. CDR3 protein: CSVAGREERATDTQYF. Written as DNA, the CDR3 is TGCAGCGTTGCAGGCAGGGAAGAGCGGGCCACAGATACGCAGTATTTT.

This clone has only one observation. CDR3 sequence reads: CASSRTGRQFF. The CDR3 region has the DNA TGTGCCAGCAGCCGGACCGGGAGGCAGTTCTTC. The rearrangement links TRBV14 to TRBJ2-1; possible D gene TRBD2, 6 bases. Trimming removed 4 bases from V and 12 bases from J, with 10 bases in between. The germline V gene encodes CDR1 SGHDN and CDR2 FVKESK. The CDR3 has 11 amino acids.